Below are 3 T cell receptor beta chains sequenced from a single sample in a study of blood T cell repertoires in COVID-19 (dated by TCRdb to the early 2020s). Library creation used the immunoSEQ multiplex PCR assay. The clones in this table, taken by TCRdb from immuneACCESS, are in-frame only. Not every clone is retained; where verified, under half of the shortfall comes from an unresolved V gene, and the cause of the rest is unknown. For this sample the table gives roughly 40,000 clones, of which around 88% were detected only once. Jointly, the top ten make up approximately 3.3% of the sample. The sample was peripheral blood. The receptors were gathered from a human donor in a cohort sampled during active COVID-19.

The chain has TRBV5-1 and TRBJ1-4, with no clear D. The V end lost 3 bases, the J end lost 0 bases, and 9 bases lay between the germline ends. The germline V gene has CDR1 SGHRS and CDR2 YFSETQ. There are 15 residues in the CDR3. The CDR3, as DNA: TGCGCCAGCAGCTCCACAGATGCAACTAATGAAAAACTGTTTTTT. Translating it yields CASSSTDATNEKLFF.

The rearrangement joins TRBV6-2 or TRBV6-3 to TRBJ1-6; D is possibly TRBD1 (5 bases). Per germline, CDR1 MNHEY and CDR2 SVGEGT. The CDR3 runs to 17 residues. Between the trimmed V and J ends, which lost 6 bases and 9 bases, there was a span of 24 bases. CDR3 amino acids: CASSPSSQVGYGSPLHF. The DNA for the CDR3 is TGTGCCAGCAGCCCTTCCTCACAGGTCGGGTACGGTTCACCCCTCCACTTT.

The gene calls are TRBV4-1 and TRBJ2-1; no reliable D call. This CDR3 region has 15 residues. Germline-derived CDR1 and CDR2 are MGHRA and YSYEKL. Deletions cut 2 bases from V and 5 bases from J, with 13 bases between. The CDR3 loop is CASSQTDWADNEQFF. For the CDR3, the DNA is TGCGCCAGCAGCCAAACTGATTGGGCCGACAATGAGCAGTTCTTC.